Listed below are T cell receptor beta chains from one sample, sequenced in a study of blood T cell repertoires in COVID-19. Assay: immunoSEQ multiplex PCR; the TCRdb copy retains only in-frame clones and omits some. The table lists 250,000 to 300,000 clones, roughly 91% of them singletons. The sample comprised PBMCs or T cells enriched from blood (not recorded which). These receptors were obtained from a woman aged 60-75 years who had recovered from COVID-19. CDR3s include the opening cysteine and the closing phenylalanine or tryptophan. A D gene is named only where the DNA matches it firmly. A clone size is listed for some rows: how often the clone was seen (once, few, many), or a class if it is expanded.

.	.	TRBV11-3	TRBJ2-1	CASSFEFSSYNEQFF	TGTGCCAGCAGCTTTGAGTTTAGCTCCTACAATGAGCAGTTCTTC
few	.	TRBV3-1/TRBV3-2	TRBJ1-3	CASSQRDVGGNTIYF	TGTGCCAGCAGCCAACGGGACGTCGGGGGGAACACCATATATTTT
.	.	TRBV9	TRBJ1-2	CASSRFVEIGYGYTF	TGTGCCAGCAGCCGATTTGTGGAGATCGGCTATGGCTACACCTTC
.	.	TRBV6-1	TRBJ1-3	CASSEYSNPGNTIYF	TGTGCCAGCAGTGAATATAGCAATCCTGGAAACACCATATATTTT
.	.	TRBV29-1	TRBJ1-2	CSVEGNRVGYTF	TGCAGCGTTGAAGGGAACAGGGTTGGCTACACCTTC
.	TRBD1	TRBV10-3	TRBJ1-5	CAISTGQGQGQPQHF	TGTGCCATCAGTACGGGACAGGGGCAGGGACAGCCCCAGCATTTT
.	.	TRBV10-3	TRBJ2-5	CAISKRDQETQYF	TGTGCCATCAGCAAGCGGGACCAAGAGACCCAGTACTTC
.	TRBD2	TRBV5-1	TRBJ2-1	CASSFSSGYNEQFF	TGCGCCAGCAGCTTCTCTAGCGGGTACAATGAGCAGTTCTTC
.	.	TRBV5-1	TRBJ2-1	CASSLGSGSEQFF	TGCGCCAGCAGCTTGGGTAGCGGCAGTGAGCAGTTCTTC
.	TRBD1	TRBV5-1	TRBJ1-1	CASSLETGTFGEAFF	TGCGCCAGCAGCTTGGAGACAGGGACGTTTGGTGAAGCTTTCTTT
.	.	TRBV6-5	TRBJ2-7	CASKSGDEQYF	TGTGCCAGCAAGTCGGGGGACGAGCAGTACTTC
.	TRBD2	TRBV19	TRBJ2-1	CASSTGWTSALVGEQFF	TGTGCCAGTAGTACCGGCTGGACTAGCGCGCTCGTTGGAGAGCAGTTCTTC
.	TRBD1	TRBV25-1	TRBJ2-7	CASSGQGYEQYF	TGTGCCAGCAGTGGACAGGGCTACGAGCAGTACTTC
.	.	TRBV9	TRBJ2-1	CASSVGSGVNEQFF	TGTGCCAGCAGCGTAGGGTCAGGGGTCAATGAGCAGTTCTTC
.	.	TRBV7-9	TRBJ1-2	CASVLGGATNYGYTF	TGTGCCAGCGTCCTTGGGGGGGCTACTAACTATGGCTACACCTTC